This T cell receptor (beta chain) was captured by sequencing in a study of OX40 agonist ivuxolimab in advanced cancers. In the study overall: People who had prior anti-PD-1, anti-PD-L1 or anti-CTLA-4 therapy could take part, and under 50% had some. Overall study results and limits: The CD4+ and CD8+ T cells in the blood had expanded clonally by week 6 at 0.1 to 3.0 mg/kg. Some nonresponders likewise displayed low normalized T-cell clonal expansion.

Assay used: immunoSEQ multiplex PCR; TCRdb lists only in-frame clones, some missing. The table lists roughly 23,000 clones, over 75% of them singletons. About this clone itself: Its specificity is not known.

The CDR3 covers 16 residues. The germline CDR1 and CDR2 sequences are LNHDA and SQIVND (reference sequence). V trimming: 5 bases; J trimming: 5 bases; junction bases outside the gene matches: 10. This sequence was found in an adult with an advanced solid tumor such as melanoma, head and neck, liver or kidney cancer. The rearrangement uses TRBV19 and TRBJ2-7, with 12 bases identical to TRBD1. This sample comprised CD4+ or CD8+ T cells sorted from blood, obtained in a trial of the OX40 agonist ivuxolimab. The CDR3 spells CASSHLPGTGGNEQYF. CDR3 bases: TGTGCCAGTAGTCACCTACCCGGGACAGGGGGCAACGAGCAGTACTTC.